Listed below are T cell receptor beta chains from one sample, sequenced in a study of cytomegalovirus exposure and HLA in healthy donors. Method: immunoSEQ multiplex PCR; TCRdb's copy keeps in-frame clones and lacks some. The data hold a few hundred thousand clones, with roughly 90% observed a single time. Material for sequencing was PBMCs. These receptors were collected from a woman aged 18-29 years in good health and CMV-seronegative. The CDR3 runs from the conserved cysteine through the conserved F or W. A D gene is named only where the DNA matches it firmly. Expanded clones are given a class, and other clones once, few, many or no size at all.

- | TRBJ2-7 | TRBV5-4 | few | CASSPLGAVSGEQYF | TGTGCCAGCAGCCCCCTAGGTGCTGTCTCGGGGGAGCAGTACTTC
TRBD1 | TRBJ2-7 | TRBV25-1 | - | CASGGTGFNEQYF | TGTGCCAGCGGGGGGACAGGGTTCAACGAGCAGTACTTC
TRBD2 | TRBJ2-7 | TRBV5-1 | few | CASSSGTRAHEQYF | TGCGCCAGCAGCTCCGGGACTAGGGCTCACGAGCAGTACTTC
TRBD2 | TRBJ2-1 | TRBV5-4 | - | CASSQTSGRVNEQFF | TGTGCCAGCAGCCAGACTAGCGGGAGGGTTAATGAGCAGTTCTTC
TRBD2 | TRBJ2-1 | TRBV11-2 | - | CASRFRGGSRRNEQFF | TGTGCCAGCAGGTTCCGGGGCGGGAGTAGGAGGAATGAGCAGTTCTTC
TRBD1 | TRBJ1-2 | TRBV6-5 | - | CASLAPDRGTHGYTF | TGTGCCAGCCTGGCCCCGGACAGGGGGACCCATGGCTACACCTTC
- | TRBJ2-7 | TRBV28 | - | CASSLYTGGYEQYF | TGTGCCAGCAGTCTCTACACCGGGGGCTACGAGCAGTACTTC
- | TRBJ2-7 | TRBV28 | - | CASSFPGGTPYEQYF | TGTGCCAGCAGTTTCCCCGGCGGGACCCCCTACGAGCAGTACTTC
- | TRBJ2-1 | TRBV4-1 | - | CASSQGLVPNEQFF | TGCGCCAGCAGCCAAGGACTAGTTCCAAATGAGCAGTTCTTC
- | TRBJ1-5 | TRBV7-9 | - | CASSYDSINQPQHF | TGTGCCAGCAGCTATGATTCTATAAATCAGCCCCAGCATTTT
- | TRBJ1-2 | TRBV30 | - | CAWSPRGMSGYTF | TGTGCCTGGAGTCCCAGGGGTATGTCGGGCTACACCTTC
TRBD1 | TRBJ2-7 | TRBV10-1 | - | CASSRTGGADEQYF | TGCGCCAGCAGCCGGACAGGGGGAGCGGACGAGCAGTACTTC
- | TRBJ2-6 | TRBV28 | - | CASSLEGAGANVLTF | TGTGCCAGCAGTTTAGAGGGGGCTGGGGCCAACGTCCTGACTTTC
TRBD1 | TRBJ2-5 | TRBV6-5 | - | CASRPWTGGRETQYF | TGTGCCAGCAGACCATGGACAGGGGGACGAGAGACCCAGTACTTC
TRBD1 | TRBJ2-7 | TRBV27 | - | CASSPGTGGHYEQYF | TGTGCCAGCAGTCCCGGGACAGGGGGACACTACGAGCAGTACTTC
TRBD1 | TRBJ1-2 | TRBV7-2 | - | CASSLAGGADYGYTF | TGTGCCAGCAGCTTAGCAGGGGGCGCAGACTATGGCTACACCTTC
- | TRBJ2-7 | TRBV13 | - | CASSVISEQYF | TGTGCCAGCAGCGTTATCTCCGAGCAGTACTTC
- | TRBJ2-5 | TRBV5-1 | - | CASSPRVSQNRETQYF | TGCGCCAGCAGCCCCAGGGTGTCGCAGAATCGGGAGACCCAGTACTTC
- | TRBJ1-4 | TRBV7-9 | - | CASSLQGGSNEKLFF | TGTGCCAGCAGCCTACAAGGGGGAAGTAATGAAAAACTGTTTTTT
TRBD2 | TRBJ2-7 | TRBV28 | - | CASSPRLAGGSYEQYF | TGTGCCAGCAGTCCAAGACTAGCGGGAGGGTCCTACGAGCAGTACTTC
TRBD2 | TRBJ2-7 | TRBV27 | - | CASSLRGRDTYEQYF | TGTGCCAGCAGTTTACGCGGGAGGGATACCTACGAGCAGTACTTC
- | TRBJ2-7 | TRBV27 | - | CASSLGGGLPYEQYF | TGTGCCAGCAGTTTAGGAGGGGGCCTTCCCTACGAGCAGTACTTC
TRBD1 | TRBJ2-5 | TRBV7-8 | - | CASSLSTGGQETQYF | TGTGCCAGCAGCTTATCGACAGGGGGCCAAGAGACCCAGTACTTC
TRBD2 | TRBJ2-1 | TRBV11-2 | - | CASSHKQTVAGTVFNEQFF | TGTGCCAGCAGCCACAAACAAACGGTAGCGGGGACCGTATTCAATGAGCAGTTCTTC
TRBD1 | TRBJ1-2 | TRBV6-5 | - | CASSTRTGMVYGYTF | TGTGCCAGCAGTACGCGGACAGGGATGGTCTATGGCTACACCTTC
TRBD1 | TRBJ2-2 | TRBV2 | - | CASTLDRADTGELFF | TGTGCCAGCACCTTGGACAGGGCGGACACCGGGGAGCTGTTTTTT